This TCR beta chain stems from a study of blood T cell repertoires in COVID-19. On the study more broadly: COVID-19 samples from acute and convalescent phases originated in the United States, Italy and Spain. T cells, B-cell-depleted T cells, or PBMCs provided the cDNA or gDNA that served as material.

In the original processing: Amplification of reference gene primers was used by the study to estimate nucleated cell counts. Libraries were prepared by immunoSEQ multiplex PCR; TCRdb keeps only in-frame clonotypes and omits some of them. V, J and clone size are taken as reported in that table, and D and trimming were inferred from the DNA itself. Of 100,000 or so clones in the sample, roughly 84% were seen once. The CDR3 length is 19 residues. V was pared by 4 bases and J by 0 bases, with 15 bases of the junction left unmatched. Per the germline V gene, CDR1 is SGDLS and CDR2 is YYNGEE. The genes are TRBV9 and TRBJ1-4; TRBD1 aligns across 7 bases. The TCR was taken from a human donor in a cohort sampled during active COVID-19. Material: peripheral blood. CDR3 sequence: CASSPRDSSFVATNEKLFF. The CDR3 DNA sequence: TGTGCCAGCAGCCCCAGGGACAGTTCTTTTGTTGCAACTAATGAAAAACTGTTTTTT.